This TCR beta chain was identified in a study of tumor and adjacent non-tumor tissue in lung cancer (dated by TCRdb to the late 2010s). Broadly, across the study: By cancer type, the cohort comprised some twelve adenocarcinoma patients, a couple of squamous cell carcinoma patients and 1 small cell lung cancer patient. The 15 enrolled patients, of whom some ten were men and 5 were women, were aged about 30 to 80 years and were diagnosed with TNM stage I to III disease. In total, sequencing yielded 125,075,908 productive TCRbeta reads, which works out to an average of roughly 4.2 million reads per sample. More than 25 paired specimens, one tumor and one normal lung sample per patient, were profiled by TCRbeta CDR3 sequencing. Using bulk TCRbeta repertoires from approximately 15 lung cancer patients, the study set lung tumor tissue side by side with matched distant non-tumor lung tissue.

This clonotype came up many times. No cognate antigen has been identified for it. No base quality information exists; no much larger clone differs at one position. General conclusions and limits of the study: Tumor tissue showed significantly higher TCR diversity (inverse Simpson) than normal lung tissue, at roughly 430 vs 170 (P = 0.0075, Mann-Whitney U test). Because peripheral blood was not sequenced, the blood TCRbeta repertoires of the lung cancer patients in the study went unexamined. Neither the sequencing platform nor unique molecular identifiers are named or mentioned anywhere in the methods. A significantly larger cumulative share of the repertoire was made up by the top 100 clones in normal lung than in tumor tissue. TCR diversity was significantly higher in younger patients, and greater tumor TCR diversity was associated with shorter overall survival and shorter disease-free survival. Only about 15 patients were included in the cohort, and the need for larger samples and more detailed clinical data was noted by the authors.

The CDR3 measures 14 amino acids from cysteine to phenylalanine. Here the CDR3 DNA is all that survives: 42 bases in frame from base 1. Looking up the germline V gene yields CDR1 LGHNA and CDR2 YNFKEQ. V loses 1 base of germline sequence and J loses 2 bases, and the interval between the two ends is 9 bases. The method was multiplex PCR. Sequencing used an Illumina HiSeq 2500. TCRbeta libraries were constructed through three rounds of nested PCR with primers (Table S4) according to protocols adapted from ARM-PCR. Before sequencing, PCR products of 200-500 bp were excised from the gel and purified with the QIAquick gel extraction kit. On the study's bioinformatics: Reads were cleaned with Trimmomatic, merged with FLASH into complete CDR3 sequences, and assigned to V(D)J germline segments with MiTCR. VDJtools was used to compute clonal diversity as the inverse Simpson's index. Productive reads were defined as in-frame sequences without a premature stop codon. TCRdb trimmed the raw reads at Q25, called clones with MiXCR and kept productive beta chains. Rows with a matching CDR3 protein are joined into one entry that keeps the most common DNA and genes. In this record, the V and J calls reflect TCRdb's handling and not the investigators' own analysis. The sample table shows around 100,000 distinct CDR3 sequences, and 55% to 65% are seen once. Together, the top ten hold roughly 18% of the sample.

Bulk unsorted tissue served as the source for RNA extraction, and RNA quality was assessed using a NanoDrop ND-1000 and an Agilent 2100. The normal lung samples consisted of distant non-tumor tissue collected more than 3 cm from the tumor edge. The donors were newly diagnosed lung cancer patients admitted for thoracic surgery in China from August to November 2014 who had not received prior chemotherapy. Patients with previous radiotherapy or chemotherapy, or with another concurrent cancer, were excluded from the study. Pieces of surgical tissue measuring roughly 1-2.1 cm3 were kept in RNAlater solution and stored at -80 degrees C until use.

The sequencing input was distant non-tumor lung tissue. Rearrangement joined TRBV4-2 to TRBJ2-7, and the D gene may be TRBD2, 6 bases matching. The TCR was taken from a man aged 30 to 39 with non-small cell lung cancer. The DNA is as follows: TGTGCCAGCAGCCAAGTTCGGGAGACCTACGAGCAGTACTTC. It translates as CASSQVRETYEQYF.